Following are 14 T cell receptor beta chains from one sample sequenced in a study of blood T cells in healthy people across ages. The authors ran a second PCR of 7 to 11 cycles using a sample-barcoded 5' primer and a J-beta primer mix. Using its own MiXCR run on the 5' RACE reads, TCRdb lists one record per CDR3 protein. This sample has hundreds of thousands of distinct CDR3 sequences; about three fifths occur once, and the top ten carry approximately 20%. Sequencing input: blood. Receptor source: a man aged 25-40 years in good health.

The genes are TRBV5-1 and TRBJ2-7; 10 nucleotides line up with TRBD1. V lost 7 bases to trimming and J lost 2 bases; unmatched junction nucleotides: 9. The CDR3 contains 15 residues. Germline V CDR1 and CDR2: SGHRS, YFSETQ. CDR3 bases: TGCGCCAGCTTGCCCACGGGACAGGGGACCTACGAGCAGTACTTC. The encoded protein is CASLPTGQGTYEQYF.

This clonotype occurred a few times. This rearrangement joins TRBV7-3 to TRBJ2-7; tentatively, D is TRBD2 (6 bases). Germline assignment: CDR1 SGHTA and CDR2 FQGTGA. Trimming left V 1 base short and J 3 bases short, with 19 bases between. The CDR3 consists of 17 residues. CDR3 sequence reads: CASSLKPPQRANYEQYF. DNA of the CDR3: TGTGCCAGCAGCTTAAAACCCCCTCAGCGGGCCAACTACGAGCAGTACTTC.

This clonotype appeared a few times. In DNA, the CDR3 is TGCAGCGTTGTCGTCTCCGCGGGAGCCTACGAGCAGTACTTC. Translating it yields CSVVVSAGAYEQYF. The V call is TRBV29-1, the J call TRBJ2-7, with 7 bases aligning to TRBD2. J lost 2 bases, V lost 4 bases, and 8 bases had no gene match. The CDR3 runs to 14 residues. Germline CDR1 reads SQVTM; CDR2 reads ANQGSEA.

In regard to this clonotype: A much larger clone differs by one base, so this may be a read error. The V call is TRBV27, the J call TRBJ2-7, with D perhaps TRBD1 (5 bases). This CDR3 spans 14 amino acids. Looked up from germline, CDR1 is MNHEY and CDR2 is SMNVEV (reference sequence). Trimming stripped 7 bases from V and 3 bases from J, with 16 bases between. The DNA of the CDR3 is TGTGCCAGCAAAGCAGGGCAAAGGGGCTACGAGCAGTACTTC. It is translated as CASKAGQRGYEQYF.

The genes are TRBV7-9 and TRBJ1-2; a weak D match, TRBD1 (5 bases). Trimming stripped 3 bases from V and 2 bases from J, with 16 bases between. CDR3 length equals 16 residues. Germline V lookup: CDR1 SEHNR, CDR2 FQNEAQ (reference sequence). CDR3 region: CASSLLGGGKNYGYTF. The CDR3 DNA reads TGTGCCAGCAGCTTGCTCGGGGGGGGGAAAAACTATGGCTACACCTTC.

This clonotype was counted at least ten times. CDR3 protein: CASSYLGQGPTYEQYF. CDR3 nucleotide sequence: TGTGCCAGCAGCTACTTGGGGCAGGGCCCTACCTACGAGCAGTACTTC. The chain carries TRBV7-3 and TRBJ2-7, with a possible D match to TRBD1 (5 bases). The CDR3 length is 16 residues. Trimming cost V 4 bases and J 2 bases, with 18 bases left between them. The germline gives CDR1 SGHTA, CDR2 FQGTGA.

The CDR3 bases are TGTGCCAGCAGCCAGGGGGATACGGTTGAAGCTTTCTTT. Translated: CASSQGDTVEAFF. The chain combines TRBV4-2 with TRBJ1-1; perhaps TRBD1 as D (5 bases). Germline CDR1 reads LGHNA; CDR2 reads YNFKEQ. V gave up 3 bases and J gave up 7 bases, with 12 bases separating them. The CDR3 spans 13 residues.

This chain connects TRBV20-1 to TRBJ1-6; 7 bases align to TRBD1. J lost 9 bases, V lost 3 bases, and 11 bases had no gene match. Per germline, CDR1 DFQATT and CDR2 SNEGSKA (reference sequence). This CDR3 is 15 amino acids long. CDR3 amino acids: CSASPVQGTSSPLHF. For the CDR3, the DNA is TGCAGTGCTAGTCCCGTACAGGGGACCTCTTCACCCCTCCACTTT.

This clonotype was counted between two and nine times. The rearrangement uses TRBV4-3 and TRBJ1-2; D ambiguous. The germline V and J ends were trimmed by 1 base and 8 bases, with 14 bases remaining between them. This CDR3 region has 14 residues. CDR1 is LGHNA, CDR2 YSLEER, per germline. The CDR3, as DNA: TGCGCCAGCAGCCAAGTGTTACAGCCCGGGGGCTACACCTTC. Amino acid sequence: CASSQVLQPGGYTF.

The V call is TRBV6-1, the J call TRBJ2-7; no reliable D call. V lost 4 bases and J lost 3, with 10 bases in between. CDR3 length equals 13 residues. CDR1 is MNHNS and CDR2 is SASEGT in the germline V gene. This CDR3 reads CASSAIPRYEQYF. CDR3 coding DNA: TGTGCCAGCAGTGCCATCCCCCGCTACGAGCAGTACTTC.

This clonotype was counted a few times. The genes are TRBV5-6 and TRBJ2-1; D unresolved. The CDR3 contains 14 residues. Deletions cut 4 bases from V and 0 bases from J, with 8 bases between. Germline V CDR1 and CDR2: SGHDT, YYEEEE. The CDR3 loop reads CASSPQNSYNEQFF. CDR3 sequence (DNA): TGTGCCAGCAGCCCTCAAAACTCCTACAATGAGCAGTTCTTC.

The gene calls are TRBV18 and TRBJ2-1; D remains unclear. Trimming shortened V by 2 bases and J by 12 bases, and 11 bases separated the two germline ends. Germline values: CDR1 KGHSH, CDR2 LQKENI. The CDR3 has 12 amino acids. CDR3 bases: TGTGCCAGCTCACCAGTCTTAACGGTGCAGTTCTTC. It is translated as CASSPVLTVQFF.

The V call is TRBV7-2, the J call TRBJ2-6, with TRBD1 matching over 9 bases. Looked up from germline, CDR1 is SGHTA and CDR2 is FQGNSA. The CDR3 covers 18 residues. After removal of 1 base from V and 3 bases from J, the junction contained 7 bases not matched to a gene. The CDR3 coding sequence is TGTGCCAGCAGCTTAGATTGGACAGGGGTTTTTGGGGCCAACGTCCTGACTTTC. Translation gives CASSLDWTGVFGANVLTF.

In this sample, this clonotype turned up a few times. This rearrangement joins TRBV29-1 to TRBJ2-7, with D hard to call. Per the germline V gene, CDR1 is SQVTM and CDR2 is ANQGSEA. The CDR3 is 12 residues long. With 4 bases removed from V and 0 bases from J, the gap between germline ends came to 7 bases. CDR3 sequence (DNA): TGCAGCGTTGCTTTCAGCTCCTACGAGCAGTACTTC. It is translated as CSVAFSSYEQYF.